The sequence of this TCR beta chain was determined in a study of regulatory T cells in long-lasting Graves disease (dated by TCRdb to the early 2020s). About the study as a whole: Newly diagnosed Graves' disease patients had taken antithyroid drugs for less than 3 months. Patients with persistent Graves' disease were compared with patients with newly diagnosed Graves' disease using TCR sequencing and RNA sequencing of peripheral blood. TCR sequencing covered around 13 persistent and around 20 newly diagnosed Graves' disease patients, 33 samples in total. The study was registered as a clinical trial and conducted in China.

Measured from the cysteine to the phenylalanine, the CDR3 is 17 residues long. Kept here is only the CDR3 DNA, which spans 51 bases and is read in frame from base 1. The germline V gene specifies SGHVS as CDR1 and FNYEAQ as CDR2. V loses 0 bases, J loses 4 bases, and the germline ends lie 15 bases apart. Of note for this clonotype: What antigen it recognizes has not been identified. A much larger clone is a single base away; this may be a read error.

The sample's time point label, decoded: newly diagnosed GD, antithyroid drugs for less than 3 months. For both TCR sequencing and RNA sequencing, RNA was extracted from PBMCs in TRIzol. The diagnosis of Graves' disease followed American Thyroid Association guidelines. Patients for the study were recruited at an endocrinology department in Xi'an, China. Each patient gave approximately 8.8 milliliters of peripheral blood, collected in an EDTA anticoagulant tube. Ficoll Paque Plus density gradient separation was used to isolate PBMCs, and no additional T cell sorting was done. RNA quality was checked with an Agilent 2100 Bioanalyzer and agarose gel, and concentration with a NanoDrop 2000. Libraries came from multiplex PCR. Sequencing relied on an Illumina HiSeq 4000. To build TCR beta libraries, CDR3 regions were amplified by Arm-PCR using iRepertoire HTBI primers. Gel purification was performed on PCR products prior to sequencing. Per the original workflow: Across samples, 60 to 70 TRBV and around 15 TRBJ segments were identified and used for gene usage analysis of CDR3 amino acid clonotypes. COPE and FqMerger were used to merge the filtered high-quality paired reads into contigs. Contigs were aligned with BLAST to IMGT TRBV, TRBD and TRBJ reference genes, and CDR3 was defined per IMGT. Any clonotype with a frequency above 0.1% was classified as a highly expanded clone. Repertoire diversity was measured by Shannon entropy, and V-J evenness by the Gini coefficient. A clonotype was considered public if more than one individual shared it. In TCRdb, the public reads were trimmed at Q25 with fastp and aligned with MiXCR, with productive beta chains retained. Every CDR3 protein is listed once, alongside the most common genes and DNA of its rows. TCRdb, not the authors, supplied the V and J calls. Recorded for this sample are 300,000 to 450,000 distinct CDR3 sequences; around a sixth of them occurred a single time. Approximately 21% of the sample comes from the top ten.

Summary of the overall study and its limitations: Persistent disease showed preferential use of TRBV28, TRBJ1-2 and TRBJ2-5, whereas newly diagnosed disease favored TRBV20-1 and TRBJ2-1. Only peripheral blood was studied, because thyroid tissue, the primary lesion, was inaccessible. A larger number of public clonotypes was shared among persistent patients (approximately 2,500) than among newly diagnosed patients (around 970). Compared with newly diagnosed patients, persistent Graves' disease patients had lower TCR Shannon entropy and fewer highly expanded clones, which suggests clonal expansion. Sequencing and analysis were restricted to the TCR beta chain. The small sample size was acknowledged by the authors as a limitation that may reduce accuracy.

The chain couples TRBV7-6 to TRBJ2-2; the D gene lacks a confident call. The sequence came from a female donor with Graves disease. The sequences come from peripheral blood mononuclear cells (PBMCs), collected at new diagnosis, from a patient treated with antithyroid drugs. The nucleotide sequence is TGTGCCAGCAGCTTAGCGCCAAGGACGCCGAGCACCGGGGAGCTGTTTTTT. Its amino acids are CASSLAPRTPSTGELFF.